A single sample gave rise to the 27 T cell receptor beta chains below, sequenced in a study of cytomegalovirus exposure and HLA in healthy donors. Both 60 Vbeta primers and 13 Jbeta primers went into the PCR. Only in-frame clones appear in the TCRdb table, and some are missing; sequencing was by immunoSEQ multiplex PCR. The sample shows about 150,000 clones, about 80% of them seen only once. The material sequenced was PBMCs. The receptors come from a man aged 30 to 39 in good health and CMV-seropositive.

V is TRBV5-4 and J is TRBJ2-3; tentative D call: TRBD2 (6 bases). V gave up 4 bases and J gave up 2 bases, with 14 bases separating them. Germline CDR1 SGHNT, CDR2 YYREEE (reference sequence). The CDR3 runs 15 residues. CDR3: CASSDSGHFTDTQYF. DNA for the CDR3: TGTGCCAGCAGCGATAGCGGCCACTTCACAGATACGCAGTATTTT.

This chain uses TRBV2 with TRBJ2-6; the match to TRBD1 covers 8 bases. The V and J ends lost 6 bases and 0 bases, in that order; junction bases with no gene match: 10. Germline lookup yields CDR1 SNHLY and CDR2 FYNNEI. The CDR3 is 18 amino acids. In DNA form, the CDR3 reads TGTGCCAGCAGCATGGGGGACAGGCCTCGCTCTGGGGCCAACGTCCTGACTTTC. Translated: CASSMGDRPRSGANVLTF.

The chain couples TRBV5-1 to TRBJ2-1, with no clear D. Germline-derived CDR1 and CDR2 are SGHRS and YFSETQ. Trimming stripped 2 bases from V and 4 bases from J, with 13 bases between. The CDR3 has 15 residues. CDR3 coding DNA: TGCGCCAGCAGCTTCGAGACTTCCTCATACAATGAGCAGTTCTTC. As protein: CASSFETSSYNEQFF.

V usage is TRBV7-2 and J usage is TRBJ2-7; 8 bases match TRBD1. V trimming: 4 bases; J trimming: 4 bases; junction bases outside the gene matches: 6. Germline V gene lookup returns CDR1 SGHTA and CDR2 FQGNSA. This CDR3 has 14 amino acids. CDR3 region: CASSSNQGAYEQYF. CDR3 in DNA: TGTGCCAGCAGCTCCAATCAGGGGGCTTACGAGCAGTACTTC.

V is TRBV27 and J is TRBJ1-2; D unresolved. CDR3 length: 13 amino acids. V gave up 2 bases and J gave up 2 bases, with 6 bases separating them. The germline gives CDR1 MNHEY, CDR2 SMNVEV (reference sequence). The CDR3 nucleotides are TGTGCCAGCAGTTTAAACAGCAACTATGGCTACACCTTC. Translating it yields CASSLNSNYGYTF.

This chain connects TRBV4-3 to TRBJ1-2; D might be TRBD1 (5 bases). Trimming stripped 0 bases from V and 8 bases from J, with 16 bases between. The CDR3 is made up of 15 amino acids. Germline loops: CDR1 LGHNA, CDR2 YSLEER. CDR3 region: CASSQDGSVWGGYTF. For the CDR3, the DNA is TGCGCCAGCAGCCAAGATGGTTCGGTTTGGGGCGGCTACACCTTC.

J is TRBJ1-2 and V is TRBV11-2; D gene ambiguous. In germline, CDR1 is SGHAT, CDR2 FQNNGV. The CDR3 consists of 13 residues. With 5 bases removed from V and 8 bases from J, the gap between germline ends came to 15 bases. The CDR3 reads CASSLNEAAGYTF. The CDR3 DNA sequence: TGTGCCAGCAGCCTAAATGAGGCTGCCGGCTACACCTTC. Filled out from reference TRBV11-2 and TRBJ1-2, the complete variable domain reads EAGVAQSPRYKIIEKRQSVAFWCNPISGHATLYWYQQILGQGPKLLIQFQNNGVVDDSQLPKDRFSAERLKGVDSTLKIQPAKLEDSAVYLCASSLNEAAGYTFGSGTRLTVV.

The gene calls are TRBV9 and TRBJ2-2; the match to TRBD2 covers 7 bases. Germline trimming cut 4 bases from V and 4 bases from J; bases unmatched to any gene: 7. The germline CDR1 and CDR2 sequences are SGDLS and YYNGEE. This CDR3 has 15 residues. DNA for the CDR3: TGTGCCAGCAGCTCCGGTGGGGGGGGCACCGGGGAGCTGTTTTTT. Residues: CASSSGGGGTGELFF.

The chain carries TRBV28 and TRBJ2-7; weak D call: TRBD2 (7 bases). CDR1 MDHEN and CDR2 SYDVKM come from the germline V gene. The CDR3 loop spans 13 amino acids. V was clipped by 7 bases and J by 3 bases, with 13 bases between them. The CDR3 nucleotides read TGTGCCAGCATTCCGGGGGGCCACTACGAGCAGTACTTC. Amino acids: CASIPGGHYEQYF.

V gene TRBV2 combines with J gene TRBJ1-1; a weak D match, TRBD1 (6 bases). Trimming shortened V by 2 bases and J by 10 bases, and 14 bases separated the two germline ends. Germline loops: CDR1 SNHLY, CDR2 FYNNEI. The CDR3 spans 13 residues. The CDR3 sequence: CASSESTRGPAFF. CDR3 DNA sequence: TGTGCCAGCAGTGAAAGTACCAGGGGCCCAGCTTTCTTT.

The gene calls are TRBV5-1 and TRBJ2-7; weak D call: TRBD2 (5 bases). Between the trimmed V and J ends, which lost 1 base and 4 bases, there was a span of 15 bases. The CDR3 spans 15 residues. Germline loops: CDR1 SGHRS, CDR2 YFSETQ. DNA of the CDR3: TGCGCCAGCAGCTTGAATTCCGGGGAGTGGTACGAGCAGTACTTC. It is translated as CASSLNSGEWYEQYF.

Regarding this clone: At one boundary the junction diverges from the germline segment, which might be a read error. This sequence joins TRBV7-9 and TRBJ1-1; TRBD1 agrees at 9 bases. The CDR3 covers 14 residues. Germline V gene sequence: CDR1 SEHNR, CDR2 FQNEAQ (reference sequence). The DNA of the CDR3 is TGTTCCAGCAGCTCCTTCGGACAGGGGACTGAAGCTTTCTTT. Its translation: CSSSSFGQGTEAFF. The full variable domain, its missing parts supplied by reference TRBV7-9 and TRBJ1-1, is DTGVSQNPRHKITKRGQNVTFRCDPISEHNRLYWYRQTLGQGPEFLTYFQNEAQLEKSRLLSDRFSAERPKGSFSTLEIQRTEQGDSAMYLCSSSSFGQGTEAFFGQGTRLTVV.

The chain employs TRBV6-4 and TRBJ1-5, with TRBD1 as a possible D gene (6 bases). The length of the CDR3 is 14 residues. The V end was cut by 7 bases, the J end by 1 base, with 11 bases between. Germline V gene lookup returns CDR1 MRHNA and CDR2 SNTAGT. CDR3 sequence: CASKSQGSNQPQHF. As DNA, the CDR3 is TGTGCCAGCAAGTCCCAGGGGAGCAATCAGCCCCAGCATTTT.

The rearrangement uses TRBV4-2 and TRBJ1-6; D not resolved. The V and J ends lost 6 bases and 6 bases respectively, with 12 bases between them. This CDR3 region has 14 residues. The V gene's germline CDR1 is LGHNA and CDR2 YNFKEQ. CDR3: CASRTVDLNSPLHF. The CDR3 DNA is TGTGCCAGCAGGACTGTAGACCTTAATTCACCCCTCCACTTT.

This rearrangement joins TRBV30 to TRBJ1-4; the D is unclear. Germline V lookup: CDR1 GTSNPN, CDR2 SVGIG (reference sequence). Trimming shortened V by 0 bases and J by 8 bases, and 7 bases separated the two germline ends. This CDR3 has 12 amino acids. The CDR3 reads CAWSVTREKLFF. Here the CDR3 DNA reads TGTGCCTGGAGTGTAACCAGGGAAAAACTGTTTTTT.

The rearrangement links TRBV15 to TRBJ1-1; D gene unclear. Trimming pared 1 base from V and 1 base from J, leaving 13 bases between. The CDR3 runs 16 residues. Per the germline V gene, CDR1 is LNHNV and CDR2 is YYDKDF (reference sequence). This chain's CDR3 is CATSRVGRRPNTEAFF. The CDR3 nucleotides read TGTGCCACCAGCAGAGTGGGGAGGCGGCCGAACACTGAAGCTTTCTTT.

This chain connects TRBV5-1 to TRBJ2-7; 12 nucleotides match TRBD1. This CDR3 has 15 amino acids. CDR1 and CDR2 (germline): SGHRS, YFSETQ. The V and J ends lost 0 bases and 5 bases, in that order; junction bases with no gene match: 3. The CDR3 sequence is CASSLEGTGGDEQYF. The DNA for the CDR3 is TGCGCCAGCAGCTTGGAAGGGACAGGGGGCGACGAGCAGTACTTC.

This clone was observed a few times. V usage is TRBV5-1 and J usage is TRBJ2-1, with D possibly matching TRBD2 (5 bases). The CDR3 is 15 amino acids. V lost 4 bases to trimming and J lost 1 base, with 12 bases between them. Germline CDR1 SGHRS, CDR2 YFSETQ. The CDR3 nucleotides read TGCGCCAGCAGCCAGAGCGGAGCATCCTACAATGAGCAGTTCTTC. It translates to CASSQSGASYNEQFF.

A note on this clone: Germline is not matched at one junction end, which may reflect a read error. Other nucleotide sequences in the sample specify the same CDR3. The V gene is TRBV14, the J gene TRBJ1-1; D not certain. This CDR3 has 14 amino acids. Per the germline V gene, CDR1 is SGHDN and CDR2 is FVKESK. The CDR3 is CASSPSGMNTEAFF. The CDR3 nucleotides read TGTGCCAGCAGCCCTTCGGGGATGAACACTGAAGCTTTCTTC. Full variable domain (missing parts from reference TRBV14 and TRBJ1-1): EAGVTQFPSHSVIEKGQTVTLRCDPISGHDNLYWYRRVMGKEIKFLLHFVKESKQDESGMPNNRFLAERTGGTYSTLKVQPAELEDSGVYFCASSPSGMNTEAFFGQGTRLTVV.

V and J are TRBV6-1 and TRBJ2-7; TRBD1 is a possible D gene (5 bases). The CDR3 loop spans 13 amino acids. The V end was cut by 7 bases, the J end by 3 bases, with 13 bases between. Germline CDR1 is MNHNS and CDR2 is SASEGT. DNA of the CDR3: TGTGCCAGCAAGGGGCAGTCCGTCTACGAGCAGTACTTC. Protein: CASKGQSVYEQYF.

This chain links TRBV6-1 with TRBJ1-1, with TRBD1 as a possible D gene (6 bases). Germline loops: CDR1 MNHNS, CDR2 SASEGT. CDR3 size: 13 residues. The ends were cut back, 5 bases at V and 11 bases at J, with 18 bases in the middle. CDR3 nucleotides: TGTGCCAGCAGTCCTACAGGGTGGGGACGCGCTTTCTTT. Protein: CASSPTGWGRAFF.

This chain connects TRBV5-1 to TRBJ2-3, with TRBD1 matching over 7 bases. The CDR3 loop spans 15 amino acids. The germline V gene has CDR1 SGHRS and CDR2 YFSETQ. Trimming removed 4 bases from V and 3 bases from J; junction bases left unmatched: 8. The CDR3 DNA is TGCGCCAGCAGCGTCGACAGGGTCAGAACAGATACGCAGTATTTT. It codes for CASSVDRVRTDTQYF.

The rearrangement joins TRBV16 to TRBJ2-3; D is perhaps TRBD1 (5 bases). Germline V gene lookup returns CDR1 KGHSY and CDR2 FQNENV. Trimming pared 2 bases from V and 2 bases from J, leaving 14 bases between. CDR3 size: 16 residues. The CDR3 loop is CASSQPDSTYTDTQYF. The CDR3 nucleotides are TGTGCCAGCAGCCAACCCGACAGCACCTACACAGATACGCAGTATTTT.

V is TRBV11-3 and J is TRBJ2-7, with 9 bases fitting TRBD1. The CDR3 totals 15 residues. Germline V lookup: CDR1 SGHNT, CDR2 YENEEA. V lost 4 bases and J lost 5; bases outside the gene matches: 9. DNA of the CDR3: TGTGCCAGCAGCTCCAGGACAGGGGAACTGAACGAGCAGTACTTC. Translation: CASSSRTGELNEQYF. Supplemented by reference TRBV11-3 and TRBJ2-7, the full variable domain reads EAGVVQSPRYKIIEKKQPVAFWCNPISGHNTLYWYLQNLGQGPELLIRYENEEAVDDSQLPKDRFSAERLKGVDSTLKIQPAELGDSAVYLCASSSRTGELNEQYFGPGTRLTVT.

The CDR3 nucleotides read TGTGCCAGCAGTTTATCGGGACATAAATATTCCGGGGAGCTGTTTTTT. This sequence encodes CASSLSGHKYSGELFF. This rearrangement joins TRBV27 to TRBJ2-2; tentatively, D is TRBD1 (6 bases). Trimming removed 0 bases at V and 6 bases at J, with 14 bases between. Germline CDR1 reads MNHEY; CDR2 reads SMNVEV (reference sequence). The CDR3 spans 16 residues.

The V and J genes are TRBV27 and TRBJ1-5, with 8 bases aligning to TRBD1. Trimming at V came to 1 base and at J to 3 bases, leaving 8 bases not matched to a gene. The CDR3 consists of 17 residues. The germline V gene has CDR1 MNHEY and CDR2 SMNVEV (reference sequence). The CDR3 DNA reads TGTGCCAGCAGTTTATTGACAGGGGAAGGTCCCAATCAGCCCCAGCATTTT. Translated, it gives CASSLLTGEGPNQPQHF.

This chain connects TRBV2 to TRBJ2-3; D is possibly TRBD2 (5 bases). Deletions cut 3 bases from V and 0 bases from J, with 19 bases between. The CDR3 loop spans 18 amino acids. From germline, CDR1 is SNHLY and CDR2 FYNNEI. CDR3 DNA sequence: TGTGCCAGCAGTGAGTGGCTAGCCGGAACAGCTAGCACAGATACGCAGTATTTT. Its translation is CASSEWLAGTASTDTQYF.